One sample yielded the 27 T cell receptor beta chains listed below, sequenced in a study of OX40 agonist ivuxolimab in advanced cancers. Measured with immunoSEQ multiplex PCR; TCRdb has only the in-frame clones, and not every one. The sample includes tens of thousands of clones, about 89% of them seen just once. The source material was CD4+ or CD8+ T cells sorted from blood, sampled in a trial of the OX40 agonist ivuxolimab. The source is an adult with an advanced solid tumor such as melanoma, head and neck, liver or kidney cancer.

The chain combines TRBV6-6 with TRBJ1-6; weak D call: TRBD1 (5 bases). The CDR3 has 14 residues. The V end lost 5 bases, the J end lost 7 bases, and 12 bases lay between the germline ends. CDR1 and CDR2 (germline): MNHNY, SVGAGI (reference sequence). As DNA, the CDR3 is TGTGCCAGCAGTCTCCGGGACGGGAATTCACCCCTCCACTTT. Translating it yields CASSLRDGNSPLHF.

The chain employs TRBV30 and TRBJ1-4; 8 positions match TRBD1. V lost 5 bases, J lost 4 bases, and 3 bases stayed unmatched. Germline V gene lookup returns CDR1 GTSNPN and CDR2 SVGIG (reference sequence). The CDR3 extends over 13 amino acids. The CDR3 DNA sequence: TGTGCCTGGGCGACAGGGGATAATGAAAAACTGTTTTTT. This translates into CAWATGDNEKLFF.

This clone has more than one count but fewer than ten. The V gene is TRBV5-1, the J gene TRBJ1-4; TRBD1 matches at 7 bases. The germline V gene encodes CDR1 SGHRS and CDR2 YFSETQ. After removal of 7 bases from V and 3 bases from J, the junction contained 9 bases not matched to a gene. This CDR3 region has 15 residues. The DNA of the CDR3 is TGCGCCAGCCAGGAAACGGGACAGTCTAATGAAAAACTGTTTTTT. It codes for CASQETGQSNEKLFF.

V usage is TRBV28 and J usage is TRBJ1-2, with D perhaps TRBD1 (5 bases). V lost 6 bases and J 8 bases, leaving 25 bases between the germline ends. Germline V gene sequence: CDR1 MDHEN, CDR2 SYDVKM. The CDR3 totals 16 residues. The CDR3 protein is CASSRVAVFTTGGYTF. In DNA, the CDR3 is TGTGCCAGCAGCAGGGTAGCAGTTTTTACAACGGGGGGCTACACCTTC.

This clone has a handful of counts. The chain is built from TRBV7-2 and TRBJ2-1; 8 bases are a match to TRBD2. Germline-derived CDR1 and CDR2 are SGHTA and FQGNSA. This CDR3 has 13 amino acids. V lost 5 bases, J lost 8 bases, and 5 bases stayed unmatched. The CDR3 sequence is CASSPRAGDEQFF. In nucleotides, the CDR3 is TGTGCCAGCAGCCCTCGAGCGGGAGATGAGCAGTTCTTC.

The J gene is TRBJ2-7, the V gene TRBV10-2, with 7 bases matching TRBD1. The germline V gene has CDR1 WSHSY and CDR2 SAAADI. The V segment lost 8 bases and the J segment 3 bases; nucleotides outside the gene matches: 10. This CDR3 spans 14 amino acids. The CDR3 protein is CASSPGGQRYEQYF. DNA of the CDR3: TGCGCCAGCTCCCCAGGGGGACAGCGCTACGAGCAGTACTTC.

This clone came up a few times. The J gene is TRBJ2-1, the V gene TRBV9; possibly TRBD1 for D (5 bases). Germline CDR1 and CDR2: SGDLS and YYNGEE. CDR3 length: 15 amino acids. V was cut by 0 bases and J by 1 base, with 8 bases left in between. CDR3 sequence: CASSVAGASYNEQFF. Written as DNA, the CDR3 is TGTGCCAGCAGCGTAGCTGGGGCTTCCTACAATGAGCAGTTCTTC.

This chain links TRBV14 with TRBJ1-2; no firm D call. Germline V lookup: CDR1 SGHDN, CDR2 FVKESK. The CDR3 totals 15 residues. V lost 0 bases and J lost 0, with 8 bases in between. The CDR3 loop reads CASSQDRFPNYGYTF. CDR3 nucleotides: TGTGCCAGCAGCCAAGACAGGTTCCCTAACTATGGCTACACCTTC.

The DNA for the CDR3 is TGTGCCACGGACAGGGCGCCATCTAACTATGGCTACACCTTC. Its protein product is CATDRAPSNYGYTF. The chain employs TRBV28 and TRBJ1-2, with 8 positions matching TRBD1. This CDR3 spans 14 amino acids. With 10 bases clipped from V and 0 bases from J, the junction kept 7 bases outside the gene matches. Germline V lookup: CDR1 MDHEN, CDR2 SYDVKM.

This chain links TRBV4-2 with TRBJ1-6, with D perhaps matching TRBD1 (5 bases). From germline, CDR1 is LGHNA and CDR2 YNFKEQ. The CDR3 consists of 16 residues. V was clipped by 5 bases and J by 2 bases, with 13 bases between them. CDR3 amino acids: CASSKAQGTYNSPLHF. The DNA for the CDR3 is TGTGCCAGCAGCAAAGCCCAGGGTACCTATAATTCACCCCTCCACTTT.

This clone was counted a single time. The chain is built from TRBV9 and TRBJ2-2, with 8 nucleotides matching TRBD1. Germline loops: CDR1 SGDLS, CDR2 YYNGEE. The V and J ends lost 1 base and 6 bases, in that order; junction bases with no gene match: 8. The CDR3 has 16 amino acids. The CDR3: CASSVSGGGVAGELFF. The CDR3 nucleotides are TGTGCCAGCAGCGTATCAGGGGGCGGGGTCGCCGGGGAGCTGTTTTTT.

The V call is TRBV10-3, the J call TRBJ1-5; tentative D call: TRBD1 (6 bases). V was shortened by 0 bases and J by 4 bases, with 10 bases between the two germline ends. The CDR3 is 15 residues long. Germline V gene lookup returns CDR1 ENHRY and CDR2 SYGVKD. CDR3 DNA: TGTGCCATCAGTGAGTCAAGGGGGTCAAATCAGCCCCAGCATTTT. Amino acids: CAISESRGSNQPQHF.

The chain is built from TRBV11-2 and TRBJ2-7; tentative D call: TRBD2 (5 bases). This CDR3 spans 14 amino acids. Germline loops: CDR1 SGHAT, CDR2 FQNNGV. Trimming took 3 bases from V and 0 from J, leaving 9 bases between them. CDR3 region: CASSFLRGSYEQYF. DNA for the CDR3: TGTGCCAGCAGCTTCCTACGGGGCTCCTACGAGCAGTACTTC.

The rearrangement links TRBV6-1 to TRBJ2-1, with 8 bases identical to TRBD1. The V and J ends lost 5 bases and 10 bases, in that order; junction bases with no gene match: 7. From germline, CDR1 is MNHNS and CDR2 SASEGT. The length of the CDR3 is 13 residues. CDR3: CASSWTGKREQFF. The CDR3 nucleotides read TGTGCCAGCAGTTGGACAGGGAAGAGGGAGCAGTTCTTC.

V is TRBV7-2 and J is TRBJ2-1; D remains unclear. This CDR3 is built from 13 residues. From germline, CDR1 is SGHTA and CDR2 FQGNSA. V lost 0 bases and J 9 bases, leaving 9 bases between the germline ends. CDR3 coding DNA: TGTGCCAGCAGCTTAGCTCCCGGTCGTGAGCAGTTCTTC. Translation gives CASSLAPGREQFF. The variable domain in full, completed from reference TRBV7-2 and TRBJ2-1, reads GAGVSQSPSNKVTEKGKDVELRCDPISGHTALYWYRQSLGQGLEFLIYFQGNSAPDKSGLPSDRFSAERTGGSVSTLTIQRTQQEDSAVYLCASSLAPGREQFFGPGTRLTVL.

The rearrangement joins TRBV10-2 to TRBJ1-5; the D gene is possibly TRBD1 (5 bases). V was pared by 6 bases and J by 1 base, with 7 bases between. The germline CDR1 and CDR2 sequences are WSHSY and SAAADI. The length of the CDR3 is 13 residues. The CDR3 nucleotides read TGCGCCAGCAGGGGGGACAGCAATCAGCCCCAGCATTTT. It yields the protein CASRGDSNQPQHF.

The chain couples TRBV5-1 to TRBJ2-2; D remains unclear. V lost 3 bases to trimming and J lost 6 bases, with 6 bases between them. The germline gives CDR1 SGHRS, CDR2 YFSETQ. The CDR3 spans 12 residues. The CDR3 loop is CASSSPPGELFF. The CDR3 DNA follows: TGCGCCAGCAGCTCTCCCCCCGGGGAGCTGTTTTTT.

The sample holds one count of this clone. Here the CDR3 DNA reads TGTGCCAGCGGGTCCGCCGGGGGTTCTGGCAATCAGCCCCAGCATTTT. It encodes CASGSAGGSGNQPQHF. The rearrangement joins TRBV25-1 to TRBJ1-5; possibly TRBD1 for D (5 bases). In germline, CDR1 is MGHDK, CDR2 SYGVNS. The germline V and J ends were trimmed by 8 bases and 2 bases, with 19 bases remaining between them. CDR3 size: 16 residues.

The V and J genes are TRBV5-1 and TRBJ2-7; D is possibly TRBD1 (6 bases). V lost 0 bases, J lost 0 bases, and 7 bases lay in between. The CDR3 covers 14 residues. Germline-derived CDR1 and CDR2 are SGHRS and YFSETQ. The CDR3 reads CASSLVRGSYEQYF. The CDR3 DNA reads TGCGCCAGCAGCTTGGTCAGGGGCTCCTACGAGCAGTACTTC.

This clone was found once. The rearrangement uses TRBV30 and TRBJ2-7, with 11 bases that match TRBD2. The junction had 10 bases not matched to a gene; V was cut back by 8 bases and J by 4 bases. The germline V gene has CDR1 GTSNPN and CDR2 SVGIG (reference sequence). The CDR3 length is 14 residues. In DNA form, the CDR3 reads TGTGCCAGCCATAGCGGGAGGGCCGGTTACGAGCAGTACTTC. Its protein product is CASHSGRAGYEQYF.

This chain joins TRBV19 and TRBJ2-3; D is uncertain. Between the trimmed V and J ends, which lost 7 bases and 4 bases, there was a span of 12 bases. This CDR3 is built from 13 residues. Germline CDR1 and CDR2: LNHDA and SQIVND (reference sequence). In nucleotides, the CDR3 is TGTGCCAGTACTCAACTATATTCAGATACGCAGTATTTT. Residues: CASTQLYSDTQYF.

This rearrangement joins TRBV5-4 to TRBJ2-1; TRBD2 aligns across 8 bases. This CDR3 region has 14 residues. Germline assignment: CDR1 SGHNT and CDR2 YYREEE (reference sequence). Trimming removed 6 bases from V and 5 bases from J; junction bases left unmatched: 7. The CDR3 here is CASTLVSGNNEQFF. DNA of the CDR3: TGTGCCAGCACGTTGGTTAGCGGGAACAATGAGCAGTTCTTC.

This chain joins TRBV6-6 and TRBJ2-3; D is perhaps TRBD1 (6 bases). Germline lookup yields CDR1 MNHNY and CDR2 SVGAGI (reference sequence). V dropped 1 base and J dropped 0 bases, with 8 bases sitting between them. This CDR3 contains 15 residues. CDR3 DNA: TGTGCCAGCAGTTACTGGGACATCAGCACAGATACGCAGTATTTT. The encoded protein is CASSYWDISTDTQYF.

V usage is TRBV11-1 and J usage is TRBJ2-1, with no clear D. Per the germline V gene, CDR1 is SGHAT and CDR2 is FQDESV (reference sequence). This CDR3 is built from 15 residues. The germline V and J ends were trimmed by 0 bases and 2 bases, with 8 bases remaining between them. CDR3 loop: CASSLAGMTYNEQFF. The CDR3 nucleotides are TGTGCCAGCAGCTTAGCGGGGATGACCTACAATGAGCAGTTCTTC.

The chain is built from TRBV15 and TRBJ1-1; 9 nucleotides align to TRBD1. Germline lookup yields CDR1 LNHNV and CDR2 YYDKDF (reference sequence). V was clipped by 1 base and J by 1 base; unmatched bases: 10. The length of the CDR3 is 18 residues. The CDR3 bases are TGTGCCACCAGCAGAGTGACCTCATGGACAGGGGAGAACACTGAAGCTTTCTTT. Translating it yields CATSRVTSWTGENTEAFF.

The rearrangement uses TRBV19 and TRBJ2-2, with D unresolved. The CDR3 runs to 15 residues. The V gene's germline CDR1 is LNHDA and CDR2 SQIVND (reference sequence). Trimming took 6 bases from V and 4 from J, leaving 15 bases between them. CDR3 in amino acids: CASSSERRGTGELFF. The CDR3 DNA reads TGTGCCAGTAGCAGTGAGAGGCGCGGCACCGGGGAGCTGTTTTTT.

This chain connects TRBV7-3 to TRBJ2-3, with 9 bases matching TRBD2. The J segment lost 2 bases and the V segment lost 5 bases, leaving 8 bases of the junction unmatched. CDR3 length equals 16 residues. Germline V gene data show CDR1 as SGHTA and CDR2 as FQGTGA. The CDR3 sequence is CASSPRTSVDTDTQYF. CDR3 in DNA: TGTGCCAGCAGCCCCCGGACTAGCGTGGACACAGATACGCAGTATTTT.